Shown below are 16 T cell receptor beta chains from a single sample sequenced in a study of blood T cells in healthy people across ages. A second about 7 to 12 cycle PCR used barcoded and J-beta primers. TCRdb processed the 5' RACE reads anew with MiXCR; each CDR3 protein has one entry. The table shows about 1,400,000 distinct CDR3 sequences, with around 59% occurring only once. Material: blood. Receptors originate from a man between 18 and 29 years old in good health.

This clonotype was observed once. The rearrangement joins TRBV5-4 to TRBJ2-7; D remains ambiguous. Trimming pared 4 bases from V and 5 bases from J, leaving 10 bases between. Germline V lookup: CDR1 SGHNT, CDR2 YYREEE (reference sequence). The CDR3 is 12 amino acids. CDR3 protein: CASSTDPNEQYF. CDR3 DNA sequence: TGTGCCAGCAGCACCGACCCCAACGAGCAGTACTTC.

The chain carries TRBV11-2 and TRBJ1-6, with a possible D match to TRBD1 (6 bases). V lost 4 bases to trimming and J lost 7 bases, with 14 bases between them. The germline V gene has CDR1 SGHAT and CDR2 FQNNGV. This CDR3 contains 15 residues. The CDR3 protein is CASSSAQGWNSPLHF. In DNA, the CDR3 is TGTGCCAGCAGCTCGGCACAGGGCTGGAATTCACCCCTCCACTTT. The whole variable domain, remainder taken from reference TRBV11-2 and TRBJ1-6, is EAGVAQSPRYKIIEKRQSVAFWCNPISGHATLYWYQQILGQGPKLLIQFQNNGVVDDSQLPKDRFSAERLKGVDSTLKIQPAKLEDSAVYLCASSSAQGWNSPLHFGNGTRLTVT.

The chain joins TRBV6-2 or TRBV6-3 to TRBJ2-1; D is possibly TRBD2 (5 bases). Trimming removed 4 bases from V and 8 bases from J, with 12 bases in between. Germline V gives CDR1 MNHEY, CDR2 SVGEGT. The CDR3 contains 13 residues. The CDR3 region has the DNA TGTGCCAGCAGTTTTTGGTACGGGGATGAGCAGTTCTTC. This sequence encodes CASSFWYGDEQFF.

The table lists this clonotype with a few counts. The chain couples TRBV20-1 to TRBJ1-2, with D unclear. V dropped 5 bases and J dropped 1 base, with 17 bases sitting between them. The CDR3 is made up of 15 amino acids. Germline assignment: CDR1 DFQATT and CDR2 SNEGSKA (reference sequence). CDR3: CSASPRENFNYGYTF. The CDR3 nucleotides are TGCAGTGCTTCCCCTCGGGAAAACTTTAACTATGGCTACACCTTC.

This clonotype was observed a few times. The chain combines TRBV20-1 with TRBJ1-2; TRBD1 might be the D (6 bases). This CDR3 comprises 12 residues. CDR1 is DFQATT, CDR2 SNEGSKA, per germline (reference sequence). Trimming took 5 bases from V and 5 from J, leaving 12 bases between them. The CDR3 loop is CSAPDSPYGYTF. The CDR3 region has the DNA TGCAGTGCTCCGGACAGCCCGTATGGCTACACCTTC.

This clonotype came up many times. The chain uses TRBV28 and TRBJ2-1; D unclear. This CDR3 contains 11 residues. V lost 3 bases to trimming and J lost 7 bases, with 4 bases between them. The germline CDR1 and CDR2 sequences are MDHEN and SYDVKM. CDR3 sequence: CASSFKNEQFF. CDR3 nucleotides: TGTGCCAGCAGTTTTAAAAATGAGCAGTTCTTC.

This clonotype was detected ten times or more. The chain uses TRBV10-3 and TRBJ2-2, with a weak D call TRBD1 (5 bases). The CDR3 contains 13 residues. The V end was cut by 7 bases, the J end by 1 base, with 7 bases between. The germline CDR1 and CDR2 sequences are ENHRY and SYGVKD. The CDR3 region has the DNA TGTGCCATCATGACAGAGAACACCGGGGAGCTGTTTTTT. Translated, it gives CAIMTENTGELFF.

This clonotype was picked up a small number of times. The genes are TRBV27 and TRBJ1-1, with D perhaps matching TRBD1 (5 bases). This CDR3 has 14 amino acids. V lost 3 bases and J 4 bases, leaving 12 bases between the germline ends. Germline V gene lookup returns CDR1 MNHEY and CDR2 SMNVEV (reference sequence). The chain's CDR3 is CASSFGASATEAFF. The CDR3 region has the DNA TGTGCCAGCAGTTTCGGGGCCTCTGCCACTGAAGCTTTCTTT.

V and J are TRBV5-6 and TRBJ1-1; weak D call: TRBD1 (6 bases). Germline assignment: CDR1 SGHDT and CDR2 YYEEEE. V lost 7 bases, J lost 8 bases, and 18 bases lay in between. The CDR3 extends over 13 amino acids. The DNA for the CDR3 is TGTGCCAGCGGACAGCCCTACACTAGAGAAGCTTTCTTT. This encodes CASGQPYTREAFF.

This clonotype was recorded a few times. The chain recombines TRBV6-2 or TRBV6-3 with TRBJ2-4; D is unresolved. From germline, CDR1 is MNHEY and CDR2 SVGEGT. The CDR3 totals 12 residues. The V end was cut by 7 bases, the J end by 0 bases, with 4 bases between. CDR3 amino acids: CASKEAKNIQYF. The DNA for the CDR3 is TGTGCCAGCAAGGAAGCCAAAAACATTCAGTACTTC.

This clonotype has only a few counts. CDR3 sequence (DNA): TGTGCCAGCCAGATAACGGGACAGGGCTCCTACGAGCAGTACTTC. Amino acid sequence: CASQITGQGSYEQYF. This chain joins TRBV6-2 or TRBV6-3 and TRBJ2-7, with 9 bases lining up with TRBD1. The junction had 8 bases not matched to a gene; V was cut back by 8 bases and J by 0 bases. Germline assignment: CDR1 MNHEY and CDR2 SVGEGT. The CDR3 extends over 15 amino acids.

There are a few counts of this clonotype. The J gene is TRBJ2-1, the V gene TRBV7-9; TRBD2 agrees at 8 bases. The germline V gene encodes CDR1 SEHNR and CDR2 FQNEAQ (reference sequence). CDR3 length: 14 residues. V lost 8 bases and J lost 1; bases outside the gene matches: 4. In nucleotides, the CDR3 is TGTGCCAGCGGGGTAGCGGGATCCTACAATGAGCAGTTCTTC. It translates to CASGVAGSYNEQFF.

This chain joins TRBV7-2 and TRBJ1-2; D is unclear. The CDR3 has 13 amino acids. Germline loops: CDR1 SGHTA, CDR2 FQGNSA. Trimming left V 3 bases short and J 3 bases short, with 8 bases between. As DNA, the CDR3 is TGTGCCAGCAGCTTGAAGGGTGACTATGGCTACACCTTC. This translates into CASSLKGDYGYTF.

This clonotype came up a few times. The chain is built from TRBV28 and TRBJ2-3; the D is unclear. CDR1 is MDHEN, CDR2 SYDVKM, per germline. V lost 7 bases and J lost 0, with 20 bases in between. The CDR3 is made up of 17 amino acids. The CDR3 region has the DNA TGTGCCAGCACCCTTACCGCGGATGGTTCAAGCACAGATACGCAGTATTTT. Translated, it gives CASTLTADGSSTDTQYF.

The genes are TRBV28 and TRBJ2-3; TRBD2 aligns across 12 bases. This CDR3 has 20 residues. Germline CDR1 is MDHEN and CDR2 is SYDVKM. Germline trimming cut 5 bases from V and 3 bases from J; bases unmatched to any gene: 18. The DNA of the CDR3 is TGTGCCAGCAGTCCCCAGGGGGCACTAGCGGGGGGTGGTTGGACAGATACGCAGTATTTT. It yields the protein CASSPQGALAGGGWTDTQYF.

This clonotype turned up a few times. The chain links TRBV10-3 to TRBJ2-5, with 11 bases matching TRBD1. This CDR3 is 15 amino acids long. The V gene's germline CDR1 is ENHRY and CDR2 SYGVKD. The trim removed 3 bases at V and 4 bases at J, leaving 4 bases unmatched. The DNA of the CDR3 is TGTGCCATCAGTGACCTGGACAGGGGGCGAGAGACCCAGTACTTC. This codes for CAISDLDRGRETQYF.